One TCR beta chain is described in this entry. The antigen is not known. The sample originates from a study of T cell responses to AZD1222 COVID-19 vaccine. Whole-study context: Investigators merged groups given second doses at roughly 4 or roughly 12 weeks. Study-level results: Unmutated variant regions are reportedly the target of nearly half of TCRs that are spike-specific.

The CDR3 is 21 residues long. Germline values: CDR1 ENHRY, CDR2 SYGVKD. Trimming stripped 3 bases from V and 0 bases from J, with 27 bases between. Some clones are missing from TCRdb's copy, which holds only in-frame ones; the method was immunoSEQ multiplex PCR. Of over 100,000 clones listed, approximately 88% are singletons. Sequences were derived from peripheral blood, sampled on day 0 of AZD1222 vaccination. The receptor's source is an adult in good health. The chain is built from TRBV10-3 and TRBJ2-1, with D perhaps matching TRBD1 (6 bases). In DNA, the CDR3 is TGTGCCATCAGTGAAAACCCAGGGACCAAAAGGGGACATAGCTCCTACAATGAGCAGTTCTTC. It encodes CAISENPGTKRGHSSYNEQFF.